Sequencing of this T cell receptor beta chain was carried out in a study of shared clonotypes between healthy human individuals (dated by TCRdb to between 2020 and 2021). Study-wide context: The cohort comprised a couple of women and a few men aged 18 to 49 years. Per donor, three plates each were used for CD4 naive and CD4 memory, two for CD8 naive, and one for CD8 memory. Blood TCR repertoires of about 5 healthy adults were deeply sequenced to estimate repertoire size and the extent of clonotype sharing between individuals. To increase sequencing depth and limit assay-specific biases, different laboratories used diverse techniques to prepare libraries and sequence TCR repertoires. Leukapheresis yielded between about 0.85 and 9.5 billion PBMCs per donor.

CD8 naive samples consisted of CD45RO-negative cells that were positively selected for CCR7, yielding a CD45RA+CCR7+ population without TemRA cells. The donors were healthy, HIV-negative adults who had no recently reported acute infections or vaccinations. All donors were Caucasian adults living in Nashville, Tennessee, USA. Blood was obtained by leukapheresis, after which PBMCs were separated by Ficoll-Histopaque density gradient centrifugation and cryopreserved in liquid nitrogen vapor phase. Purity and quantity of every magnetically sorted T cell population were checked by analytical flow cytometry. From each sorted fraction, genomic DNA was isolated and quantified by UV absorbance on a Nanodrop 2000c. Using the deep immunoSEQ assay, multiplex PCR amplified TCR CDR3 regions from genomic DNA. Extracted genomic DNA from each cell subset was distributed evenly across all wells of several immunoSEQ 96-well plates, and each plate was treated as a replicate. For sorted subsets, about 220 ng of genomic DNA, equivalent to 25,000 to 35,000 T cell genomes, went into each replicate PCR. The purified libraries were quantified using a Qubit 3.0 fluorometer, sized with a Bioanalyzer 2100, and then quantified again using the KAPA Library Quantification kit. A separate single-read 150-cycle Illumina NextSeq 550 flow cell was used to sequence each immunoSEQ 96-well plate. In the source study's methods: Because only junctional sequences without quality scores were contained in the immunoSEQ output, filtering matching that applied to full-length reads could not be performed. To assign V/J genes and CDR3, sequences were annotated against IMGT germline references using PyIR, a Python wrapper for IgBLAST v1.9. Reads were filtered out if the reads had weak V/J assignments (E-value above 1e-6), no CDR3, stop codons, out-of-frame junctions, or ambiguous translated residues. V3J clonotypes were defined as sequences sharing the same inferred V gene, J gene, and CDR3 amino acid sequence. To compute the percentage overlap between repertoires, the number of shared unique clonotypes was divided by the size of the smaller repertoire. Three approaches were used to assess repertoire richness: RTK rarefaction, the Chao1 estimator, and Recon v2.1 estimates of unobserved clonotypes. Generation probabilities for all TCRbeta clonotypes obtained by the gDNA method from a handful of donors were computed using OLGA. This immuneACCESS table, as held by TCRdb, lists in-frame sequences with V and J called but not all clones. Of the missing ones, under half trace to an unresolved V gene in checked studies; the others have no known cause. That table supplies the V and J calls and clone size; D and trimming were determined from the DNA. In all, the sample holds roughly 2,000,000 clones, and roughly 95% of those were seen once. The ten largest make up about 1.7% of the sample.

General findings and caveats noted by the study authors: Compared with non-shared clonotypes, the clonotypes found in all four sorted-subset donors had higher generation probabilities. Across a few donors, about 5% of naive CD4, 3% to 3.5% of naive CD8, about 2.3% of memory CD4, and 0.4% of memory CD8 clonotypes were shared. Naive subsets generally had larger estimated clonotype richness than memory subsets did. Incomplete sequencing was indicated by rarefaction of sorted-subset datasets, despite the large sequencing depth. Because the study included a small number of donors, the genetic and exposure-history diversity represented was limited. Pairwise subsampling led to the expectation that sequencing depth would affect the degree of clonotype sharing among donors. Sampling was restricted to blood, and TCR repertoires in tissues likely differ from the TCR repertoires found in blood.

CDR1 and CDR2 (SEHNR, FQNEAQ) derive from the germline V gene (reference sequence). Relative to germline, V is 0 bases shorter and J is 0 bases shorter, with 6 bases between their ends. There are 15 amino acids in the CDR3, from cysteine to phenylalanine inclusive. The CDR3 DNA has 45 bases and is translated from base 1. A word on this clone: Which antigen it targets is not known. No clone much larger than this one lies a single base away; base qualities are absent. The same CDR3 can be traced to other DNA sequences in this sample.

Sequenced material: naive CD8+ T cells from PBMCs. Taken with the paper, the label for cell subset or site translates to: CD45RA+CCR7+. This chain joins TRBV7-9 to TRBJ1-5, with no confidently assigned D gene. The clonotype comes from a young man in good health. Some clones in this sample may be carry-over from other donors' samples. The CDR3 here reads CASSLATDSNQPQHF. The sequenced DNA is TGTGCCAGCAGCTTAGCGACGGATAGCAATCAGCCCCAGCATTTT.